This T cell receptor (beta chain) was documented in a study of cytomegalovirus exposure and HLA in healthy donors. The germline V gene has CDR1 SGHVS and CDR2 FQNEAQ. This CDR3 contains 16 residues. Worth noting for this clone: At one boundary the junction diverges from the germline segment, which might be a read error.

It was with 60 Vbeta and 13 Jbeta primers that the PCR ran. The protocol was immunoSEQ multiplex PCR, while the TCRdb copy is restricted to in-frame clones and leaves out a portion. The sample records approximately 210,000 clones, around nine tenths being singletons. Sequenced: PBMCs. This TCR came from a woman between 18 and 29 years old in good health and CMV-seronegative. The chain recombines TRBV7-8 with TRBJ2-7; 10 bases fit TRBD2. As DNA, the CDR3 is TGTGCCAGCAGCGACCCAACTAGCGGGATCCCCTACGAGCAGTCTTTC. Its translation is CASSDPTSGIPYEQSF.